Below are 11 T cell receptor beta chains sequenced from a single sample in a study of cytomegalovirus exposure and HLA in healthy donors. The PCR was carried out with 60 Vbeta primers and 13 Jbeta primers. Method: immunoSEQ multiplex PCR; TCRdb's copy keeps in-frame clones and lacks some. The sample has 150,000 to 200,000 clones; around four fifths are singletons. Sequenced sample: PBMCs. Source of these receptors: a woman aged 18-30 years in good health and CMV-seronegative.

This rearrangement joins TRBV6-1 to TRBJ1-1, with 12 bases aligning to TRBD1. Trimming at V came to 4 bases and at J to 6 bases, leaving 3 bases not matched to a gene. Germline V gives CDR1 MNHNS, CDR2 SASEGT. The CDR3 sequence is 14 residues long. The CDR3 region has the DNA TGTGCCAGCAGTGGGGACAGGGGGCTCTCTGAAGCTTTCTTT. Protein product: CASSGDRGLSEAFF.

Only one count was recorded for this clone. CDR3 sequence reads: CASTPGSGGEQFF. CDR3 bases: TGTGCCAGCACTCCTGGATCGGGGGGTGAGCAGTTCTTC. The chain carries TRBV6-1 and TRBJ2-1, with TRBD2 matching over 7 bases. V dropped 7 bases and J dropped 9; count of bases not matched to a gene: 9. The CDR3 consists of 13 residues. Germline CDR1 is MNHNS and CDR2 is SASEGT.

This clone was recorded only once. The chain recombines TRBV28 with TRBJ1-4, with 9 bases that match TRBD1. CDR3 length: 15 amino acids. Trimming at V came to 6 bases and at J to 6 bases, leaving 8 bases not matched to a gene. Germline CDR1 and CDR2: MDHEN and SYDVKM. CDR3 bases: TGTGCCAGCAGGTCTAACAGGGGGCCTTATGAAAAACTGTTTTTT. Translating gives CASRSNRGPYEKLFF. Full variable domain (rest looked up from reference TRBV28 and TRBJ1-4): DVKVTQSSRYLVKRTGEKVFLECVQDMDHENMFWYRQDPGLGLRLIYFSYDVKMKEKGDIPEGYSVSREKKERFSLILESASTNQTSMYLCASRSNRGPYEKLFFGSGTQLSVL.

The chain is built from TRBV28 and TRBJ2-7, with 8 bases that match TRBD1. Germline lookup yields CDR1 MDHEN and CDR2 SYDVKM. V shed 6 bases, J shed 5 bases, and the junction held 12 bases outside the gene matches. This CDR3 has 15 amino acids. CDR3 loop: CASSPHGQGSDEQYF. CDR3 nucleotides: TGTGCCAGCAGCCCACACGGACAGGGTTCCGACGAGCAGTACTTC. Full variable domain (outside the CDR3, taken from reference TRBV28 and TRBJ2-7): DVKVTQSSRYLVKRTGEKVFLECVQDMDHENMFWYRQDPGLGLRLIYFSYDVKMKEKGDIPEGYSVSREKKERFSLILESASTNQTSMYLCASSPHGQGSDEQYFGPGTRLTVT.

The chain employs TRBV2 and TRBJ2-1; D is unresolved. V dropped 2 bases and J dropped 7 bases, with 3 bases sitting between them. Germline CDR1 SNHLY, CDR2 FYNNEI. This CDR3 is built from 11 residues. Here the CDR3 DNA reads TGTGCCAGCAGTGAATATAATGAGCAGTTCTTC. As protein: CASSEYNEQFF.

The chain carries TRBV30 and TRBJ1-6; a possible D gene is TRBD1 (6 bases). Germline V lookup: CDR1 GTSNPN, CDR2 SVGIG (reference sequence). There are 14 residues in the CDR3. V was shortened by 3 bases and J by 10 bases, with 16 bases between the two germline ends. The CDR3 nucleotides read TGTGCCTGGAGGGGGGGGACAACGCAATCACCCCTCCACTTT. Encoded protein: CAWRGGTTQSPLHF. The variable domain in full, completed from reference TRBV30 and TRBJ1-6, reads SQTIHQWPATLVQPVGSPLSLECTVEGTSNPNLYWYRQAAGRGLQLLFYSVGIGQISSEVPQNLSASRPQDRQFILSSKKLLLSDSGFYLCAWRGGTTQSPLHFGNGTRLTVT.

As DNA, the CDR3 is TGCGCCAGCAGCTTGAAGTTTGAGGGTGAGCAGTTCTTC. This sequence encodes CASSLKFEGEQFF. V gene TRBV5-1 combines with J gene TRBJ2-1; maybe TRBD2 (5 bases). The CDR3 extends over 13 amino acids. CDR1 is SGHRS and CDR2 is YFSETQ in the germline V gene. The V end lost 1 base, the J end lost 9 bases, and 11 bases lay between the germline ends. The complete variable domain, with remaining parts taken from reference TRBV5-1 and TRBJ2-1, reads KAGVTQTPRYLIKTRGQQVTLSCSPISGHRSVSWYQQTPGQGLQFLFEYFSETQRNKGNFPGRFSGRQFSNSRSEMNVSTLELGDSALYLCASSLKFEGEQFFGPGTRLTVL.

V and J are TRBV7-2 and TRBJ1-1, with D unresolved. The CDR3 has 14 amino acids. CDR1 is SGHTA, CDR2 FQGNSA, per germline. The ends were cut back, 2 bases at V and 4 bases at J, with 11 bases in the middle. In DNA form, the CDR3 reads TGTGCCAGCAGCTTAAACCCGGGTGCCACTGAAGCTTTCTTT. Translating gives CASSLNPGATEAFF.

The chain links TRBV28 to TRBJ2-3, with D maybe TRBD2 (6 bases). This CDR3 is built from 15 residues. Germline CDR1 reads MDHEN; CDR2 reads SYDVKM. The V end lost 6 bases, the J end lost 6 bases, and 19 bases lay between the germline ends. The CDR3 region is CASSRLGLAFDTQYF. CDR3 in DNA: TGTGCCAGCAGCCGACTAGGTTTAGCATTTGATACGCAGTATTTT. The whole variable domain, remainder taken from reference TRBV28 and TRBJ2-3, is DVKVTQSSRYLVKRTGEKVFLECVQDMDHENMFWYRQDPGLGLRLIYFSYDVKMKEKGDIPEGYSVSREKKERFSLILESASTNQTSMYLCASSRLGLAFDTQYFGPGTRLTVL.

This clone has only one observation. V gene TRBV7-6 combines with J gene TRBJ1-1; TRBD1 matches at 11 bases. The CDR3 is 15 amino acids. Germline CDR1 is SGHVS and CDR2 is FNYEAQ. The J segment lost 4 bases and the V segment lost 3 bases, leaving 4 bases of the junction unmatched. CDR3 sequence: CASSLDRGLATEAFF. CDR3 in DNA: TGTGCCAGCAGCTTGGACAGGGGGCTTGCCACTGAAGCTTTCTTT.

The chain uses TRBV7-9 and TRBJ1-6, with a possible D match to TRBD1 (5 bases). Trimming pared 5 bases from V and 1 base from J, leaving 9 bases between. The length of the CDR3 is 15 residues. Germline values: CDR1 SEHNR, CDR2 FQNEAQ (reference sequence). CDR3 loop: CASSPGGSYNSPLHF. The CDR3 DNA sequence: TGTGCCAGCAGCCCCGGGGGTTCCTATAATTCACCCCTCCACTTT.